This T cell receptor (beta chain) was recorded in a study of T-cell reconstitution after alpha-beta-depleted transplantation in children (dated by TCRdb to 2015 to 2016). Regarding the study in general: Using TCR repertoire profiling, the study quantitatively followed how T-cell immune reconstitution unfolded in children after TCRalphabeta/CD19-depleted allogeneic hematopoietic cell transplantation.

The CDR3, from cysteine to phenylalanine, totals 16 residues. Just CDR3 DNA is preserved here, 48 bases in frame from base 1. V is trimmed back by 4 bases and J by 2 bases, and the junction contains 5 bases that no gene match accounts for. Sequences MNHNS (CDR1) and SASEGT (CDR2) are obtained from the germline V gene. The method was PCR. The sample was run on an Illumina HiSeq 2500. TCR libraries were prepared with molecular barcoding, using unique molecular identifiers to normalize TCRbeta repertoire quantification. TCRdb handled the public reads itself, with Q25 trimming in fastp and clone calling in MiXCR, and kept productive beta chains. Rows are combined by CDR3 protein, so each entry shows the most common genes and DNA. The sample table lists about 540,000 distinct CDR3 sequences, approximately 20% of them with a count of one. The leading ten clones occupy 2.5% to 3.5% of the sample. This clonotype was seen only a few times. The specificity of this receptor is unknown. One base away there is no much larger clone; base qualities are not given.

Sequencing used PBMCs from the stem cell graft donor, obtained from the stem cell graft. This chain is built from TRBV6-1 and TRBJ2-1; 10 bases in the junction line up with TRBD1. The TCR was taken from a human donor who donated a stem cell graft to a child with acute lymphoblastic leukemia. The bases are TGTGCCAGCAGTGCAGACAGGGGGCCCACCTACAATGAGCAGTTCTTC. This encodes CASSADRGPTYNEQFF.